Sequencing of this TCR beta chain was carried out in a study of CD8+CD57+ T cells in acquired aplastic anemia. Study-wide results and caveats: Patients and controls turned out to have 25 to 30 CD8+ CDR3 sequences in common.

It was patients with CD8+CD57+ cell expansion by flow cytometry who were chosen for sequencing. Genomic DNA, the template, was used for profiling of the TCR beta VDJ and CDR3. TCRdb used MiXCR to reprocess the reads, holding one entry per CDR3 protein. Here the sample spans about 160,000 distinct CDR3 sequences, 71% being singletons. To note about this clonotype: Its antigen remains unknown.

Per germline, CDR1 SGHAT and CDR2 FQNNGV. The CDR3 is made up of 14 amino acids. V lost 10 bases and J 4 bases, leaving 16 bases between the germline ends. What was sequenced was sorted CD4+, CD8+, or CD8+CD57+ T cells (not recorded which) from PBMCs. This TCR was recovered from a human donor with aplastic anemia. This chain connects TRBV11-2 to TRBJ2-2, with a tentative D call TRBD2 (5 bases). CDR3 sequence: CATRGTIRTGELFF. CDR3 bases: TGTGCCACACGGGGAACGATCCGCACCGGGGAGCTGTTTTTT.